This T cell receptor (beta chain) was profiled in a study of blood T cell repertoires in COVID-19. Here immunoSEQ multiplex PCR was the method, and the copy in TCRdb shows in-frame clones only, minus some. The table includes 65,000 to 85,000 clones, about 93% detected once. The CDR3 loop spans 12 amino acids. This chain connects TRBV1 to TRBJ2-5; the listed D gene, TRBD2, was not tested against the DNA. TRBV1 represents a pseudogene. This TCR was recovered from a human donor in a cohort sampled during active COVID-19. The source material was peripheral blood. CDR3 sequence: CTSTYSRGTQYF. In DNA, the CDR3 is TGCACCAGCACCTACTCCCGGGGGACCCAGTACTTC.